This is a list of T cell receptor beta chains from one sample in a study of Ad26.COV2.S vaccination and SARS-CoV-2 variants. Generated by immunoSEQ multiplex PCR, the TCRdb table keeps only in-frame clones and is missing some. The repertoire includes some 290,000 clones, more than 70% of them detected once, and 1.9% sits in the top ten. Material: peripheral blood, obtained in a trial of Ad26.COV2.S vaccine versus placebo. The receptors shown here come from a person between 18 and 65 years old who received the Ad26.COV2.S COVID-19 vaccine or a placebo. Both conserved end residues are part of each CDR3. D genes are given only for firm matches. Rows give clone size only sometimes, using once, few, many, or a class for an expanded clone.

d_call,v_call,j_call,clone_size,cdr3_aa,cdr3_nt
-,TRBV29-1,TRBJ1-2,-,CSVDPRAARYGYTF,TGCAGCGTTGACCCAAGGGCCGCTAGGTATGGCTACACCTTC
TRBD2,TRBV5-4,TRBJ2-2,once,CASRPTSGGASTGELFF,TGTGCCAGCAGACCGACTAGCGGGGGGGCTAGTACCGGGGAGCTGTTTTTT
-,TRBV7-2,TRBJ1-5,-,CASSPEGRSNQPQHF,TGTGCCAGCAGCCCAGAGGGGCGGTCTAATCAGCCCCAGCATTTT
TRBD1,TRBV3-1/TRBV3-2,TRBJ1-2,-,CASSLGRQGAYGYTF,TGTGCCAGCAGCCTTGGGCGACAGGGTGCCTATGGCTACACCTTC
TRBD2,TRBV4-1,TRBJ2-5,-,CASSHPGTSGWETQYF,TGCGCCAGCAGCCATCCCGGGACTAGCGGGTGGGAGACCCAGTACTTC
-,TRBV5-1,TRBJ2-3,-,CASKLSITGTDTQYF,TGCGCCAGCAAGTTGTCCATTACCGGCACAGATACGCAGTATTTT
TRBD2,TRBV3-1/TRBV3-2,TRBJ2-7,once,CASSQDPTTSGGPYEQYF,TGTGCCAGCAGCCAAGATCCCACCACTAGCGGGGGCCCTTACGAGCAGTACTTC
TRBD2,TRBV5-1,TRBJ2-2,-,CASSLVGTSGGAAGELFF,TGCGCCAGCAGCTTGGTCGGGACTAGCGGGGGGGCCGCCGGGGAGCTGTTTTTT
-,TRBV5-1,TRBJ1-1,-,CASSLVAGAGNTEAFF,TGCGCCAGCAGCTTGGTGGCGGGGGCGGGTAACACTGAAGCTTTCTTT
-,TRBV5-1,TRBJ2-1,-,CASSLMGDEQFF,TGCGCCAGCAGCTTGATGGGTGATGAGCAGTTCTTC
-,TRBV11-2,TRBJ2-6,-,CASSPRLSGANVLTF,TGTGCCAGCAGCCCGCGGCTCTCTGGGGCCAACGTCCTGACTTTC
TRBD1,TRBV10-3,TRBJ1-1,-,CAITPGQGAEAFF,TGTGCCATCACACCGGGACAGGGGGCTGAAGCTTTCTTT
-,TRBV18,TRBJ2-3,-,CASSLGQPTDTQYF,TGTGCCAGCTCACTCGGGCAGCCCACAGATACGCAGTATTTT
-,TRBV28,TRBJ1-1,-,CASSLFLNPTEAFF,TGTGCCAGCAGTTTATTTTTAAATCCCACTGAAGCTTTCTTT
-,TRBV9,TRBJ2-5,-,CASSVGAGVTETQYF,TGTGCCAGCAGCGTAGGGGCAGGGGTCACAGAGACCCAGTACTTC
-,TRBV6-1,TRBJ1-4,-,CASSESREGPREKLFF,TGTGCCAGCAGTGAATCCAGGGAGGGTCCGCGCGAAAAACTGTTTTTT
-,TRBV27,TRBJ2-3,-,CASSFDADTQYF,TGTGCCAGCAGTTTCGACGCGGATACGCAGTATTTT
-,TRBV13,TRBJ2-7,-,CASRREKGHEQYF,TGTGCCAGCAGGAGAGAAAAAGGGCACGAGCAGTACTTC
TRBD2,TRBV5-1,TRBJ2-1,-,CASSSESGGVYEQFF,TGCGCCAGCAGCTCAGAAAGCGGGGGGGTTTATGAGCAGTTCTTC
-,TRBV27,TRBJ1-2,few,CASSLSYQVPNYGYTF,TGTGCCAGCAGTTTATCGTACCAGGTCCCTAACTATGGCTACACCTTC
-,TRBV27,TRBJ2-5,-,CASSLPQETQYF,TGTGCCAGCAGTTTACCTCAAGAGACCCAGTACTTC
TRBD2,TRBV2,TRBJ2-7,-,CASTTSGGEQYF,TGTGCCAGTACGACTAGCGGGGGGGAGCAGTACTTC
-,TRBV29-1,TRBJ2-2,once,CSVENQGTGELFF,TGCAGCGTTGAAAATCAGGGCACCGGGGAGCTGTTTTTT
-,TRBV5-3,TRBJ2-2,-,CARSYKGSTGELFF,TGTGCCAGAAGCTATAAGGGATCCACCGGGGAGCTGTTTTTT
-,TRBV9,TRBJ1-1,-,CASSVGGADTEAFF,TGTGCCAGCAGCGTTGGAGGGGCTGACACTGAAGCTTTCTTT
-,TRBV6-5,TRBJ1-2,-,CASSYGHYGYTF,TGTGCCAGCAGTTACGGCCACTATGGCTACACCTTC
-,TRBV19,TRBJ1-3,-,CASRMDRDSGNTIYF,TGTGCCAGTAGGATGGACAGAGACTCTGGAAACACCATATATTTT
-,TRBV5-6,TRBJ1-5,once,CASSLDGSSNQPQHF,TGTGCCAGCAGCCTCGACGGGTCGAGCAATCAGCCCCAGCATTTT
-,TRBV6-4,TRBJ1-1,-,CASSEVTGTEAFF,TGTGCCAGCAGTGAAGTGACAGGAACTGAAGCTTTCTTT
-,TRBV6-2/TRBV6-3,TRBJ1-6,-,CASSYENLQGSPLHF,TGTGCCAGCAGTTACGAGAACCTACAGGGATCACCCCTCCACTTT
-,TRBV6-2/TRBV6-3,TRBJ1-6,-,CASSSRDSPLHF,TGTGCCAGCAGTTCCAGGGATTCACCCCTCCACTTT
TRBD2,TRBV6-2/TRBV6-3,TRBJ2-4,-,CASTPGGLAKNIQYF,TGTGCCAGCACCCCGGGAGGTCTAGCCAAAAACATTCAGTACTTC
TRBD1,TRBV6-5,TRBJ2-1,-,CASRFDGTGVNEQFF,TGTGCCAGCAGATTCGACGGGACAGGGGTCAATGAGCAGTTCTTC
-,TRBV2,TRBJ2-3,-,CASSEGGTDTQYF,TGTGCCAGCAGTGAGGGTGGCACAGATACGCAGTATTTT
-,TRBV4-1,TRBJ1-1,-,CASSQAPGGSEAFF,TGCGCCAGCAGCCAAGCCCCTGGTGGCTCTGAAGCTTTCTTT
-,TRBV30,TRBJ2-7,-,CAWSGSTTGYAYEQYF,TGTGCCTGGAGTGGGTCGACGACAGGTTATGCCTACGAGCAGTACTTC
-,TRBV5-1,TRBJ2-3,-,CASSLASAPSDTQYF,TGCGCCAGCAGCTTGGCCTCGGCTCCCTCAGATACGCAGTATTTT
-,TRBV5-4,TRBJ2-1,many,CASSTGHYNEQFF,TGTGCCAGCAGCACGGGACACTACAATGAGCAGTTCTTC
TRBD1,TRBV4-2,TRBJ2-1,-,CASRGQSSYNEQFF,TGTGCCAGCAGGGGACAGAGCTCCTACAATGAGCAGTTCTTC
-,TRBV7-3,TRBJ2-3,-,CASSLEGRGTDTQYF,TGTGCCAGCAGCTTAGAGGGCCGAGGGACAGATACGCAGTATTTT
-,TRBV3-1/TRBV3-2,TRBJ1-2,-,CASSPGGALNYGYTF,TGTGCCAGCAGCCCTGGGGGGGCCTTAAACTATGGCTACACCTTC
-,TRBV6-5,TRBJ1-5,-,CASSPGLNQPQHF,TGTGCCAGCAGTCCCGGACTTAATCAGCCCCAGCATTTT
-,TRBV7-2,TRBJ2-7,-,CASTPRQGLFEQYF,TGTGCCAGCACCCCAAGGCAGGGTTTATTCGAGCAGTACTTC
-,TRBV7-9,TRBJ2-7,-,CASSLGQIYEQYF,TGTGCCAGCAGTCTTGGACAGATCTACGAGCAGTACTTC
TRBD1,TRBV19,TRBJ1-5,-,CASSSLGQGSFQPQHF,TGTGCCAGTAGTAGCCTTGGACAGGGATCATTTCAGCCCCAGCATTTT
TRBD2,TRBV18,TRBJ2-7,-,CASSREGGYEQYF,TGTGCCAGCTCCCGGGAGGGGGGCTACGAGCAGTACTTC
TRBD1,TRBV7-8,TRBJ1-1,-,CASSSGNRGGNTEAFF,TGTGCCAGCAGCTCAGGCAACAGGGGCGGGAACACTGAAGCTTTCTTT
-,TRBV11-2,TRBJ2-1,-,CASSLRGFKENEQFF,TGTGCCAGCAGCTTAAGGGGGTTTAAGGAGAATGAGCAGTTCTTC